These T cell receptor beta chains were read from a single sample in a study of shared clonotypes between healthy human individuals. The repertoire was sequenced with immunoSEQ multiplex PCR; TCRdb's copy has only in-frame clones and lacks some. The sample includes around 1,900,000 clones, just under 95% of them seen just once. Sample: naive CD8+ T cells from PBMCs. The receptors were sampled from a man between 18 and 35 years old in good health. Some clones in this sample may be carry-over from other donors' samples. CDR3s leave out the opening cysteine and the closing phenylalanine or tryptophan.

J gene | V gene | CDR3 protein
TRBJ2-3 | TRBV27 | ASSLGVADTQY
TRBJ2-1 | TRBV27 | ASSLSGRAWDEQF
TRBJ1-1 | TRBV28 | ASTTDREVSTEAF
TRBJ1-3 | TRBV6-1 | ASSGLGNTIY
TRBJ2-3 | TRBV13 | ASSLGRSGSSDTQY
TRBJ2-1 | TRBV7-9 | ASSFAGLAGEQF
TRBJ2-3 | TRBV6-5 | ASSYSKVLSRYSQY
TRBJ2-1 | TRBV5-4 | ASSWTSGSYEQF
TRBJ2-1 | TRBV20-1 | SARSNNEQF
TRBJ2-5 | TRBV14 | ASSQDQPETQY
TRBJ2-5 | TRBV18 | ASSPDRGETQY
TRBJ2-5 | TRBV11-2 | ASSRTSGSAQETQY
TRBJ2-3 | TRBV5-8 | ASSLGWGPSTDTQY
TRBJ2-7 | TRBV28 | ASSLLSGSAYEQY
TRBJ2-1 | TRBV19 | ASRELLYNEQF
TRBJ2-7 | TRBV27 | ASSLISGSYEQY
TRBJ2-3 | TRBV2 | ASSVVRGGSGVTDTQY
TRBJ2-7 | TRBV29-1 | SVAGLAGVGEQY
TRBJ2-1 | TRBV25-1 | ASSSLGSYNEQF
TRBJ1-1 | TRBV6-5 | ASSFREGGYTEAF
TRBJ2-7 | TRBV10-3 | AISETGVGQY
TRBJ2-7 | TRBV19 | ASSIRDRYEQY
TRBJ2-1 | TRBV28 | ATWDQNEQF
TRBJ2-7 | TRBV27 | ASSLRDMTYEQY
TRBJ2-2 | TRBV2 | ASSGLAGGPTGELF
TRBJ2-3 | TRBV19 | ASSWVANTDTQY
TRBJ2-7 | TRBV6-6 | ASSYSVGLVTGEQY
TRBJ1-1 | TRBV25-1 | ASSLVNTEAF
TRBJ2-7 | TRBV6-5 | ASSWGDSSYEQY
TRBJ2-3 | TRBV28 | ASAGQPDTQY
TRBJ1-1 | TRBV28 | ASRGVITEAF
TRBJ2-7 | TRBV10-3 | AISESETGSYEQY
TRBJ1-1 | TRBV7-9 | ASSLAVPEAF
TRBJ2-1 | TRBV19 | ASSDARSAGEQF
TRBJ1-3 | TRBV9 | ASSLDSSRLSGNTIY
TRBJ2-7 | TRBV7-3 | ASSLNTGNYEQY
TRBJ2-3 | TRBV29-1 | SVMTGPDTQY
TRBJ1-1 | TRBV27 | ASSLFRGTEAF
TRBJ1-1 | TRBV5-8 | ASSLMAEAF
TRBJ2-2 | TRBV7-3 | ASSSPGQNTGELF
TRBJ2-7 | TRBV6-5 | ASSYEASGSYEQY
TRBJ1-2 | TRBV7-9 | ASSLDGTDYGYT
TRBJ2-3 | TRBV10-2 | ASTPSRADTQY
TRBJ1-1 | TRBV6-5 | ASMVWGGAF
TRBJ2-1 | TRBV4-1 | ASSQTSGRVGISYNEQF
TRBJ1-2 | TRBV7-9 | ASSSQDPLGGYT
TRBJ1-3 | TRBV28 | ASRMDRGPGNTIY
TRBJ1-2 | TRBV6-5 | ASSYRGQDPYGYT
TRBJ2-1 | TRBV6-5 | ASSYGGAVVNEQF
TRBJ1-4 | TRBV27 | ASSDGRGAEKLF
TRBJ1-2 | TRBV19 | ASSIGGNGYT
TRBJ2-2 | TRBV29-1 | SVALNTGELF